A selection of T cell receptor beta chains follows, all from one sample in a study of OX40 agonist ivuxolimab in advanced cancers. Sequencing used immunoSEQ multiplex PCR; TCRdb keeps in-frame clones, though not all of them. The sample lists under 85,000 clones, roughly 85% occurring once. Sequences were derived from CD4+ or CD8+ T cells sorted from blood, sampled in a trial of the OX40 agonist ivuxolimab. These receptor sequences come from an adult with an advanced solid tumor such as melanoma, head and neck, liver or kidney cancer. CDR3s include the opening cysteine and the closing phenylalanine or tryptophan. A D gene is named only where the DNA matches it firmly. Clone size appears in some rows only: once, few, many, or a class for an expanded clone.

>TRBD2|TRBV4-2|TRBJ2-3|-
CASSQVGTSGSINTQYF
TGTGCCAGCAGCCAAGTAGGGACTAGCGGGAGCATAAATACGCAGTATTTT
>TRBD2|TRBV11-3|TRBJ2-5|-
CASSFYGGSGETQYF
TGTGCCAGCAGCTTTTATGGCGGGAGTGGGGAGACCCAGTACTTC
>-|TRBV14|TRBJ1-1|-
CASSPSGNTEAFF
TGTGCCAGCAGTCCTAGCGGGAACACTGAAGCTTTCTTT
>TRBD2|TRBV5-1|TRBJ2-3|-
CASSKGLAGGSTDTQYF
TGCGCCAGCAGCAAGGGACTAGCGGGAGGTAGCACAGATACGCAGTATTTT
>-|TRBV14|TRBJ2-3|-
CASSQDSGFGTDTQYF
TGTGCCAGCAGCCAAGACTCCGGGTTCGGCACAGATACGCAGTATTTT
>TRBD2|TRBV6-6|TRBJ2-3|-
CASSPGGGKATDTQYF
TGTGCCAGCAGCCCGGGGGGAGGAAAGGCTACAGATACGCAGTATTTT
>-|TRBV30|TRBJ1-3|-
CAWRVASGNTIYF
TGTGCCTGGAGGGTGGCTTCTGGAAACACCATATATTTT
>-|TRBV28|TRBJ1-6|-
CATHLAGADSPLHF
TGTGCCACCCATCTGGCGGGCGCTGACTCACCCCTCCACTTT
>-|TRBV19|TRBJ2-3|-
CASSRDRTDTQYF
TGTGCCAGTAGCCGGGACCGCACAGATACGCAGTATTTT
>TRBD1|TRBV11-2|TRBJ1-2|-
CASSPSTGGHYGYTF
TGTGCCAGCAGCCCGTCGACAGGGGGCCACTATGGCTACACCTTC
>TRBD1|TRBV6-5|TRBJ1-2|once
CASTLRDRGLSPVF
TGTGCCAGCACCTTACGGGACAGGGGGCTATCGCCCGTCTTC